What follows are 21 T cell receptor beta chains derived from one specimen sequenced in a study of blood T cells in healthy people across ages (dated by TCRdb to the mid-2010s). The library relied on 5' RACE. These reads were obtained on an Illumina HiSeq 2500. A second roughly 6 to 12 cycle PCR used a sample-barcoded 5' primer and a J-beta primer mix. TCRdb trimmed public reads at Q25 via fastp, called clones via MiXCR and kept in-frame beta chains. Records with the same CDR3 protein are collapsed into one entry carrying the most frequent genes and DNA. The sample has about 640,000 distinct CDR3 sequences on record, approximately 59% of them singletons. The leading ten clones occupy approximately 37% of the sample. The sample comprised blood. These receptors originate from a man between 60 and 75 years old in good health.

Ten or more counts support this clonotype. The chain couples TRBV7-2 to TRBJ2-1; weak D call: TRBD2 (5 bases). V dropped 1 base and J dropped 7 bases, with 14 bases sitting between them. This CDR3 is 15 amino acids long. The V gene's germline CDR1 is SGHTA and CDR2 FQGNSA. The CDR3 spells CASSLVAGRGNEQFF. CDR3 nucleotides: TGTGCCAGCAGCTTAGTCGCGGGCCGCGGGAATGAGCAGTTCTTC.

This clonotype was detected only a few times. The chain has TRBV20-1 and TRBJ2-1, with 12 bases that match TRBD2. Germline V CDR1 and CDR2: DFQATT, SNEGSKA (reference sequence). V lost 4 bases and J lost 8; bases outside the gene matches: 6. The CDR3 runs 14 residues. CDR3 sequence reads: CSANPSGGADEQFF. CDR3 nucleotide sequence: TGCAGTGCTAACCCTAGCGGGGGGGCCGATGAGCAGTTCTTC.

The CDR3 nucleotides read TGTGCCACCAGTGAAAGCAATGAGCAGTTCTTC. Translated: CATSESNEQFF. This chain connects TRBV24-1 to TRBJ2-1; D ambiguous. V was clipped by 4 bases and J by 6 bases, with 3 bases between them. Germline CDR1 KGHDR, CDR2 SFDVKD. The CDR3 runs to 11 residues.

This CDR3 is CASSVGAAGGSQETQYF. The CDR3 DNA is TGTGCCAGCAGCGTAGGGGCCGCGGGGGGAAGTCAAGAGACCCAGTACTTC. The chain couples TRBV9 to TRBJ2-5, with 8 bases fitting TRBD2. Germline V gene sequence: CDR1 SGDLS, CDR2 YYNGEE. Trimming removed 0 bases from V and 2 bases from J; junction bases left unmatched: 9. The CDR3 contains 17 residues.

The gene calls are TRBV20-1 and TRBJ2-1; D not resolved. CDR3 length equals 15 residues. CDR1 and CDR2 (germline): DFQATT, SNEGSKA (reference sequence). The V gene lost 6 bases and the J gene lost 0 bases, with 15 bases spanning the gap. DNA for the CDR3: TGCAGTGCCCCGGTGGCGGCAACCTCCTACAATGAGCAGTTCTTC. Its protein product is CSAPVAATSYNEQFF.

V is TRBV10-3 and J is TRBJ2-1, with D maybe TRBD2 (5 bases). The V and J ends lost 6 bases and 5 bases respectively, with 8 bases between them. This CDR3 spans 12 amino acids. Germline V lookup: CDR1 ENHRY, CDR2 SYGVKD. In nucleotides, the CDR3 is TGTGCCATCAGCGTGAGGGACAATGAGCAGTTCTTC. Protein product: CAISVRDNEQFF.

V usage is TRBV10-3 and J usage is TRBJ2-3; the D gene is possibly TRBD2 (6 bases). V was cut by 0 bases and J by 3 bases, with 13 bases left in between. The germline V gene has CDR1 ENHRY and CDR2 SYGVKD. The CDR3 is made up of 16 amino acids. The CDR3 protein is CAISESIILATDTQYF. The CDR3 bases are TGTGCCATCAGTGAGTCGATCATCCTAGCGACAGATACGCAGTATTTT.

V is TRBV20-1 and J is TRBJ1-5; unclear D gene. The CDR3 is made up of 14 amino acids. The ends were cut back, 3 bases at V and 7 bases at J, with 16 bases in the middle. Germline assignment: CDR1 DFQATT and CDR2 SNEGSKA (reference sequence). CDR3 sequence (DNA): TGCAGTGCTAGTCCCCCCGGAGGGAGACAGCCCCAGCATTTT. Its translation is CSASPPGGRQPQHF.

This sequence joins TRBV15 and TRBJ2-7, with D maybe TRBD2 (7 bases). Germline V CDR1 and CDR2: LNHNV, YYDKDF (reference sequence). Between the trimmed V and J ends, which lost 0 bases and 2 bases, there was a span of 17 bases. CDR3 size: 17 residues. The CDR3 DNA reads as TGTGCCACCAGCAGAGAGAGGGGGGGCGCCCCTCCCTACGAGCAGTACTTC. It yields the protein CATSRERGGAPPYEQYF.

V gene TRBV5-1 combines with J gene TRBJ2-1, with D possibly matching TRBD1 (6 bases). V was shortened by 1 base and J by 8 bases, with 10 bases between the two germline ends. CDR1 is SGHRS and CDR2 is YFSETQ in the germline V gene. The CDR3 is 13 residues long. For the CDR3, the DNA is TGCGCCAGCAGCTTGTACAGGGTCGATGAGCAGTTCTTC. Its translation: CASSLYRVDEQFF.

This clonotype was picked up one time. This sequence joins TRBV7-9 and TRBJ2-5; 12 nucleotides agree with TRBD2. Germline V gene sequence: CDR1 SEHNR, CDR2 FQNEAQ (reference sequence). The CDR3 runs to 15 residues. With 5 bases clipped from V and 11 bases from J, the junction kept 12 bases outside the gene matches. DNA for the CDR3: TGTGCCAGCAGCCCCCGACTAGCGGGGGACAATGAGCAGTACTTC. It yields the protein CASSPRLAGDNEQYF. The entire variable domain, with the rest obtained from reference TRBV7-9 and TRBJ2-5, is as follows: DTGVSQNPRHKITKRGQNVTFRCDPISEHNRLYWYRQTLGQGPEFLTYFQNEAQLEKSRLLSDRFSAERPKGSFSTLEIQRTEQGDSAMYLCASSPRLAGDNEQYFGPGTRLLVL.

This clonotype appeared once. The chain carries TRBV20-1 and TRBJ2-5; 10 nucleotides line up with TRBD1. Germline CDR1 is DFQATT and CDR2 is SNEGSKA (reference sequence). The trim removed 0 bases at V and 0 bases at J, leaving 4 bases unmatched. This CDR3 region has 16 residues. The DNA for the CDR3 is TGCAGTGCTAGAGATGGGGGACAGGGGTACCAAGAGACCCAGTACTTC. Amino acid sequence: CSARDGGQGYQETQYF.

This clonotype was counted between two and nine times. This chain uses TRBV20-1 with TRBJ2-7, with TRBD1 matching over 7 bases. The CDR3 totals 14 residues. The V gene's germline CDR1 is DFQATT and CDR2 SNEGSKA (reference sequence). Trimming took 3 bases from V and 4 from J; bases not matched to a gene: 9. CDR3 sequence: CSASKTGKGYEQYF. CDR3 DNA: TGCAGTGCTAGCAAGACAGGGAAAGGGTACGAGCAGTACTTC.

This clonotype was counted a few times. This chain links TRBV29-1 with TRBJ2-5; D is possibly TRBD2 (6 bases). Germline CDR1 reads SQVTM; CDR2 reads ANQGSEA. V was pared by 2 bases and J by 4 bases, with 8 bases between. CDR3 size: 12 residues. The CDR3 sequence is CSVELGGETQYF. The CDR3 DNA reads as TGCAGCGTTGAATTGGGAGGAGAGACCCAGTACTTC.

Only a few counts were recorded for this clonotype. J is TRBJ2-7 and V is TRBV29-1; perhaps D is TRBD1 or TRBD2 (5 bases each). The germline CDR1 and CDR2 sequences are SQVTM and ANQGSEA. CDR3 length: 14 residues. Between the trimmed V and J ends, which lost 5 bases and 5 bases, there was a span of 19 bases. The CDR3 region has the DNA TGCAGCGTTCACAAGGACGGGGCGCGTGACGAGCAGTACTTC. It translates to CSVHKDGARDEQYF.

The J gene is TRBJ2-1, the V gene TRBV3-1, with D possibly called TRBD1 or TRBD2 (5 bases each). This CDR3 has 11 amino acids. Germline V gives CDR1 LGHDT, CDR2 YNNKEL (reference sequence). V was clipped by 1 base and J by 14 bases, with 9 bases between them. The CDR3 nucleotides are TGTGCCAGCAGCCAAGGGGGACGTGAGTTCTTC. Amino acids: CASSQGGREFF.

The chain carries TRBV4-2 and TRBJ1-5; D is ambiguous. CDR3 size: 16 residues. Germline assignment: CDR1 LGHNA and CDR2 YNFKEQ. V lost 4 bases, J lost 4 bases, and 17 bases lay in between. This CDR3 reads CASSPRLTDINQPQHF. The DNA of the CDR3 is TGTGCCAGCAGCCCCCGTCTAACTGACATTAATCAGCCCCAGCATTTT.

This clonotype occurred once. CDR3 sequence: CSAKRGGSTTDTQYF. The CDR3 nucleotides are TGCAGTGCCAAGAGGGGGGGCTCCACCACAGATACGCAGTATTTT. The chain has TRBV20-1 and TRBJ2-3; D is perhaps TRBD2 (7 bases). The ends were cut back, 6 bases at V and 2 bases at J, with 18 bases in the middle. Germline values: CDR1 DFQATT, CDR2 SNEGSKA (reference sequence). There are 15 residues in the CDR3.

Only a few counts were recorded for this clonotype. CDR3 sequence: CASSGGANTEAFF. The CDR3 DNA reads as TGTGCCAGCTCGGGGGGGGCCAACACTGAAGCTTTCTTT. This chain connects TRBV18 to TRBJ1-1, with TRBD1 as a possible D gene (6 bases). CDR3 length: 13 residues. Germline V gives CDR1 KGHSH, CDR2 LQKENI. V was clipped by 6 bases and J by 2 bases, with 10 bases between them.

The chain is built from TRBV28 and TRBJ2-6; D not certain. Germline V gene sequence: CDR1 MDHEN, CDR2 SYDVKM. This CDR3 is 16 amino acids long. Trimming pared 2 bases from V and 2 bases from J, leaving 10 bases between. The CDR3 DNA reads TGTGCCAGCAGTTTACTGGGATCGGCTGGGGCCAACGTCCTGACTTTC. Protein: CASSLLGSAGANVLTF.

This chain connects TRBV9 to TRBJ1-2; no reliable D call. V was cut by 4 bases and J by 4 bases, with 17 bases left in between. CDR3 size: 15 residues. Germline loops: CDR1 SGDLS, CDR2 YYNGEE. CDR3: CASSSPMEASYGYTF. The CDR3 DNA reads TGTGCCAGCAGCTCCCCGATGGAGGCTTCCTATGGCTACACCTTC.